Listed below are T cell receptor beta chains from one sample, sequenced in a study of beta chain features in type 1 diabetes. Assay used: immunoSEQ multiplex PCR; TCRdb lists only in-frame clones, some missing. The sample lists 640,000 or so clones; more than 13% were seen once. Sequencing was done on a sample of naive CD4+ T cells from blood. Receptors were obtained from a man in his late teens or twenties with type 1 diabetes. CDR3s include the opening cysteine and the closing phenylalanine or tryptophan. Fields, in order: J gene, clone size, V gene, D gene, CDR3 protein, CDR3 DNA. A D gene is named only where the DNA matches it firmly. Clone size is stated in some rows and not others, as once, few, many or a class when expanded.

J gene: TRBJ1-1; clone size: .; V gene: TRBV2; D gene: .; CDR3 protein: CASRGNTEAFF; CDR3 DNA: TGTGCCAGCAGAGGGAACACTGAAGCTTTCTTT
J gene: TRBJ1-5; clone size: few; V gene: TRBV30; D gene: .; CDR3 protein: CAWSVKDDGQPQHF; CDR3 DNA: TGTGCCTGGAGTGTAAAGGACGATGGGCAGCCCCAGCATTTT
J gene: TRBJ2-5; clone size: few; V gene: TRBV7-2; D gene: .; CDR3 protein: CASSLRRGGSETQYF; CDR3 DNA: TGTGCCAGCAGCTTGCGTAGGGGGGGTAGCGAGACCCAGTACTTC
J gene: TRBJ1-2; clone size: few; V gene: TRBV28; D gene: .; CDR3 protein: CASSPILNYGYTF; CDR3 DNA: TGTGCCAGCAGTCCCATTTTAAACTATGGCTACACCTTC
J gene: TRBJ2-7; clone size: .; V gene: TRBV5-6; D gene: TRBD2; CDR3 protein: CASSLGLAGSYEQYF; CDR3 DNA: TGTGCCAGCAGCTTGGGGCTAGCGGGGAGCTACGAGCAGTACTTC
J gene: TRBJ2-1; clone size: .; V gene: TRBV7-9; D gene: TRBD1; CDR3 protein: CASSLVFGDSSYNEQFF; CDR3 DNA: TGTGCCAGCAGCTTAGTTTTCGGGGACAGCTCCTACAATGAGCAGTTCTTC
J gene: TRBJ1-1; clone size: .; V gene: TRBV9; D gene: .; CDR3 protein: CASSPGASEAFF; CDR3 DNA: TGTGCCAGCAGCCCCGGGGCCAGCGAAGCTTTCTTT
J gene: TRBJ1-6; clone size: few; V gene: TRBV7-2; D gene: .; CDR3 protein: CASSLGPPGALHF; CDR3 DNA: TGTGCCAGCAGCTTAGGGCCGCCGGGAGCCCTCCACTTT
J gene: TRBJ2-2; clone size: few; V gene: TRBV11-2; D gene: .; CDR3 protein: CASSFLESGELFF; CDR3 DNA: TGTGCCAGCAGCTTTTTAGAGTCCGGGGAGCTGTTTTTT
J gene: TRBJ2-6; clone size: few; V gene: TRBV5-1; D gene: TRBD2; CDR3 protein: CASSPVGGAGANVLTF; CDR3 DNA: TGCGCCAGCAGCCCCGTTGGGGGGGCTGGGGCCAACGTCCTGACTTTC
J gene: TRBJ2-7; clone size: .; V gene: TRBV5-6; D gene: .; CDR3 protein: CASSTRVEQYF; CDR3 DNA: TGTGCCAGCAGCACCCGGGTTGAGCAGTACTTC
J gene: TRBJ1-1; clone size: .; V gene: TRBV6-5; D gene: .; CDR3 protein: CASGGGPVGTEAFF; CDR3 DNA: TGTGCCAGCGGCGGGGGGCCGGTCGGCACTGAAGCTTTCTTT
J gene: TRBJ1-2; clone size: few; V gene: TRBV7-3; D gene: TRBD1; CDR3 protein: CASSPTGDYGYTF; CDR3 DNA: TGTGCCAGCAGCCCCACAGGGGACTATGGCTACACCTTC
J gene: TRBJ2-3; clone size: .; V gene: TRBV7-8; D gene: .; CDR3 protein: CASSLEGLTSTDTQYF; CDR3 DNA: TGTGCCAGCAGCTTAGAAGGACTCACTAGCACAGATACGCAGTATTTT
J gene: TRBJ2-2; clone size: .; V gene: TRBV7-2; D gene: .; CDR3 protein: CASSLWTANTGELFF; CDR3 DNA: TGTGCCAGCAGCTTGTGGACAGCCAACACCGGGGAGCTGTTTTTT
J gene: TRBJ2-1; clone size: .; V gene: TRBV28; D gene: TRBD1; CDR3 protein: CASSPHRTGGNEQFF; CDR3 DNA: TGTGCCAGCAGTCCCCATAGGACAGGGGGCAATGAGCAGTTCTTC
J gene: TRBJ1-2; clone size: once; V gene: TRBV18; D gene: .; CDR3 protein: CASPPADGYTF; CDR3 DNA: TGTGCCAGCCCACCCGCGGATGGCTACACCTTC